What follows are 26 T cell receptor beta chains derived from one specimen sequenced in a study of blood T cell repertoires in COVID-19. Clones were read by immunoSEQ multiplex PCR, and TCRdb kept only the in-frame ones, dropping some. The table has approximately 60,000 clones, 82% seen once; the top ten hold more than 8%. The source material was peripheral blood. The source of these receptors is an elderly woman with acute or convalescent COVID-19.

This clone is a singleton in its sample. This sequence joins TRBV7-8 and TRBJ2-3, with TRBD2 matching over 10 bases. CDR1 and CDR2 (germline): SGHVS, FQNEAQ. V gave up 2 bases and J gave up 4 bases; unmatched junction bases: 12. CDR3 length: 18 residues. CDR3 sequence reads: CASSLRFSGGKSADTQYF. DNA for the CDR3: TGTGCCAGCAGCTTAAGGTTTAGCGGGGGGAAATCGGCAGATACGCAGTATTTT.

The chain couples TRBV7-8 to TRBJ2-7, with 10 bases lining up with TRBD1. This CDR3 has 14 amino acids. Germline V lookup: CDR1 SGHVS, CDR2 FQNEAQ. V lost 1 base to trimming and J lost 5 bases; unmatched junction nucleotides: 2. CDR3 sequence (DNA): TGTGCCAGCAGCTTAGACGGGACAGGGGACGAGCAGTACTTC. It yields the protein CASSLDGTGDEQYF.

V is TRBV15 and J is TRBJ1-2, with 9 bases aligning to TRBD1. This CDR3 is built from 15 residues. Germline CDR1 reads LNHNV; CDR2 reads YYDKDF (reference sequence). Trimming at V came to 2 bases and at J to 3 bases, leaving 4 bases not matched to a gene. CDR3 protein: CATSRQRTGDYGYTF. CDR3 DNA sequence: TGTGCCACCAGCAGACAACGGACAGGGGACTATGGCTACACCTTC.

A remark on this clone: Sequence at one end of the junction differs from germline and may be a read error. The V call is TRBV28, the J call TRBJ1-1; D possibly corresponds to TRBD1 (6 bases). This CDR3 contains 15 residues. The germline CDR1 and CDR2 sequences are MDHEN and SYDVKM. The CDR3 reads CASSLGQGFRTGAFF. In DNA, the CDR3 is TGTGCCAGCAGTTTGGGACAAGGTTTTCGTACTGGAGCTTTCTTT.

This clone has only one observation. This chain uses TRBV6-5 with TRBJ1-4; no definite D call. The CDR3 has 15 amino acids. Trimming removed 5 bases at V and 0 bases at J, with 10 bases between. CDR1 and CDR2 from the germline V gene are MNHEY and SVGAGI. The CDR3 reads CASSTAGATNEKLFF. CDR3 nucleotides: TGTGCCAGCAGTACTGCGGGAGCAACTAATGAAAAACTGTTTTTT.

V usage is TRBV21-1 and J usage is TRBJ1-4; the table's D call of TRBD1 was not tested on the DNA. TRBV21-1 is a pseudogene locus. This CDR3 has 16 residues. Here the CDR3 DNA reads TGTGCCAGCAGCACCTTACAGGGGGCGCGGTTTGAAAAACTGTTTTTT. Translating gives CASSTLQGARFEKLFF.

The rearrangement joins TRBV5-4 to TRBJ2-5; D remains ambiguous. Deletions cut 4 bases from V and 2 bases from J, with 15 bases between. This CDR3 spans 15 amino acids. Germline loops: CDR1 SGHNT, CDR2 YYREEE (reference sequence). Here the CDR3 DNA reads TGTGCCAGCAGCCTGGGGAAGACTGCTCAAGAGACCCAGTACTTC. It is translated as CASSLGKTAQETQYF.

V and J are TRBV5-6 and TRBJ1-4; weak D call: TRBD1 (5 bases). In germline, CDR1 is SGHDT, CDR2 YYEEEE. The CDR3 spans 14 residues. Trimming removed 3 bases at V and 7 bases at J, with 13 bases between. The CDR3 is CASSSRQISEKLFF. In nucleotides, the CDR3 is TGTGCCAGCAGCTCGCGACAGATAAGTGAAAAACTGTTTTTT.

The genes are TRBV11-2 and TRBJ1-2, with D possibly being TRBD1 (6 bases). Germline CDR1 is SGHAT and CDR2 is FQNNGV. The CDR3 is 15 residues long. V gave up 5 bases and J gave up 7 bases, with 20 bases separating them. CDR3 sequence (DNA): TGTGCCAGCAGCCCCAACATGGGGGGGGCTTTTGGCTACACCTTC. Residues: CASSPNMGGAFGYTF. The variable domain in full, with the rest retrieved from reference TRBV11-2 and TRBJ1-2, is EAGVAQSPRYKIIEKRQSVAFWCNPISGHATLYWYQQILGQGPKLLIQFQNNGVVDDSQLPKDRFSAERLKGVDSTLKIQPAKLEDSAVYLCASSPNMGGAFGYTFGSGTRLTVV.

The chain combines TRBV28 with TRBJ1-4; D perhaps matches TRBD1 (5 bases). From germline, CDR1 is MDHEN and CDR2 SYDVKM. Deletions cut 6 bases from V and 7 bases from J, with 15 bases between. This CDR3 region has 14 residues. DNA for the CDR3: TGTGCCAGCAGAAGCGGGGGTGAAATTGAAAAACTGTTTTTT. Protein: CASRSGGEIEKLFF.

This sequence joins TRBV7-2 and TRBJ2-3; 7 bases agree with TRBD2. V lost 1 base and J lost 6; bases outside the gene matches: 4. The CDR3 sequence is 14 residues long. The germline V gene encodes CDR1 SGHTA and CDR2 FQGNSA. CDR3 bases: TGTGCCAGCAGCTTAGGACTAGCTATGGATACGCAGTATTTT. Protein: CASSLGLAMDTQYF.

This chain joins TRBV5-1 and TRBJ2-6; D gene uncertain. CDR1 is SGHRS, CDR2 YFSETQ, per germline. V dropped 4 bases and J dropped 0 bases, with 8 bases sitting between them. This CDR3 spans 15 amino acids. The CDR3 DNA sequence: TGCGCCAGCAGCCGAGAGATCTCTGGGGCCAACGTCCTGACTTTC. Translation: CASSREISGANVLTF.

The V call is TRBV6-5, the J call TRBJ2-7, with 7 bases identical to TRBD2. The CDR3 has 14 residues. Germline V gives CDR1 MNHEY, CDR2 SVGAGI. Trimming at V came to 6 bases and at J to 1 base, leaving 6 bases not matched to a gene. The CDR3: CASRRLAESYEQYF. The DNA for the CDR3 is TGTGCCAGCAGGAGACTAGCAGAGTCCTACGAGCAGTACTTC.

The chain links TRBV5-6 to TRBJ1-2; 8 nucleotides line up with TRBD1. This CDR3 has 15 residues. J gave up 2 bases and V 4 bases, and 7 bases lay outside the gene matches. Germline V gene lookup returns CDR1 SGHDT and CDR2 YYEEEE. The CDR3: CASSPGGRLNYGYTF. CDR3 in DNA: TGTGCCAGCAGCCCAGGGGGCCGTTTGAACTATGGCTACACCTTC.

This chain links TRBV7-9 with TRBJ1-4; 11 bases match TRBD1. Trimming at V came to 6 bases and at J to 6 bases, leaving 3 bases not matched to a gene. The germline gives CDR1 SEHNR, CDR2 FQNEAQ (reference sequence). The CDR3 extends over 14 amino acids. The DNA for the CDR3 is TGTGCCAGCAGTCAGGGACAGGGGGATGAAAAACTGTTTTTT. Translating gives CASSQGQGDEKLFF.

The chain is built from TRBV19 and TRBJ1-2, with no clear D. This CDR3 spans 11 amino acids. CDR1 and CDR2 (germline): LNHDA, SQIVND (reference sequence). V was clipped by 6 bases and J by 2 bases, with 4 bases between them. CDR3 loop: CASRQNYGYTF. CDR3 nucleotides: TGTGCCAGTAGGCAGAACTATGGCTACACCTTC.

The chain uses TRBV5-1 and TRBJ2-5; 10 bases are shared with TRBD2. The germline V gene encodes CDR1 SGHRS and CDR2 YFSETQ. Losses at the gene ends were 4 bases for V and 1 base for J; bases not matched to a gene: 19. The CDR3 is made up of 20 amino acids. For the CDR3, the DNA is TGCGCCAGCAGCCGAACGGCTCCTACTCTCCTAGCGGGGGCCCAAGAGACCCAGTACTTC. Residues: CASSRTAPTLLAGAQETQYF.

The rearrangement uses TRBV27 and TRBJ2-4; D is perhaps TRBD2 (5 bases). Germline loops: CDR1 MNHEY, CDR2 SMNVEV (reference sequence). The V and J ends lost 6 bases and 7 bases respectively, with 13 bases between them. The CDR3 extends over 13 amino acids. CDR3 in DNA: TGTGCCAGCAGCCCACGCGGACTGAACATTCAGTACTTC. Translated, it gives CASSPRGLNIQYF.

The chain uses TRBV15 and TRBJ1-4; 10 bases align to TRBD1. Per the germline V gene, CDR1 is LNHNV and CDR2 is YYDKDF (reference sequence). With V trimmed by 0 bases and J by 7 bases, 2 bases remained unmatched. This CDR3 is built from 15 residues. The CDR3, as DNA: TGTGCCACCAGCAGAGAGCGGACAGGGGGTGAAAAACTGTTTTTT. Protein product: CATSRERTGGEKLFF.

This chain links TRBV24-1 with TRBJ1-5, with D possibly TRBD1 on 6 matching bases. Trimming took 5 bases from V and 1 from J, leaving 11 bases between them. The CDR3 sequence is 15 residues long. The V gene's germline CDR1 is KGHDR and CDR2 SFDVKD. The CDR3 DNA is TGTGCCACCAGTGCTGGCGACAGGAGCAATCAGCCCCAGCATTTT. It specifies CATSAGDRSNQPQHF.

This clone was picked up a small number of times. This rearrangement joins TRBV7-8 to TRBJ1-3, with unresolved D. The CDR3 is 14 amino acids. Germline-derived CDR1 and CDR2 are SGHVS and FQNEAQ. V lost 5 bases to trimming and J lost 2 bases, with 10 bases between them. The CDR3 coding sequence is TGTGCCAGCAGCCTAAAGCTCCCTGGAAACACCATATATTTT. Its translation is CASSLKLPGNTIYF.

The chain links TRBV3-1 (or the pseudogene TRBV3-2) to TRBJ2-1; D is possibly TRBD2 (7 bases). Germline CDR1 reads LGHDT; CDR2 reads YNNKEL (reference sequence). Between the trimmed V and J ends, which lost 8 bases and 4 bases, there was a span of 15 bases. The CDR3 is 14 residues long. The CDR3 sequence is CASSGGGRYNEQFF. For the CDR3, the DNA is TGTGCCAGCTCGGGGGGCGGGAGATACAATGAGCAGTTCTTC.

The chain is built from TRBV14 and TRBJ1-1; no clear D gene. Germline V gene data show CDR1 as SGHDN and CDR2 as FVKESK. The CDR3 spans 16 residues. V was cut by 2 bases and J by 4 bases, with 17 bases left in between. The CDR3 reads CASSQSNGVATTEAFF. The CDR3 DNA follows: TGTGCCAGCAGCCAAAGCAACGGGGTTGCTACCACTGAAGCTTTCTTT. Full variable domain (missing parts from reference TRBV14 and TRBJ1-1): EAGVTQFPSHSVIEKGQTVTLRCDPISGHDNLYWYRRVMGKEIKFLLHFVKESKQDESGMPNNRFLAERTGGTYSTLKVQPAELEDSGVYFCASSQSNGVATTEAFFGQGTRLTVV.

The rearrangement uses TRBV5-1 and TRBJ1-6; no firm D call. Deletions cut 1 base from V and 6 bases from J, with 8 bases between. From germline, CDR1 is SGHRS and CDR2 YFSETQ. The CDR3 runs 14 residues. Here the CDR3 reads CASSLQEGNSPLHF. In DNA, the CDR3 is TGCGCCAGCAGCTTGCAAGAGGGTAATTCACCCCTCCACTTT.

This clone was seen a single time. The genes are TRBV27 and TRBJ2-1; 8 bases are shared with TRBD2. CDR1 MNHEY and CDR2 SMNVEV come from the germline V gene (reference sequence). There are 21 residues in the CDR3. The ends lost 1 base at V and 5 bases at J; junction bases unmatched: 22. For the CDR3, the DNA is TGTGCCAGCAGTTTATTAAGAGCCGGACGGGGGGGACGGTACGGCCACAATGAGCAGTTCTTC. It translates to CASSLLRAGRGGRYGHNEQFF.

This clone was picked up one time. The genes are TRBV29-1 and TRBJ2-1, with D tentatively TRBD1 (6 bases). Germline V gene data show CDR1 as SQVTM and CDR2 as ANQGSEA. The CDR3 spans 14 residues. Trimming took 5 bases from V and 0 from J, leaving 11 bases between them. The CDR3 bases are TGCAGCGTTCACAGGGTCGGCTCCTACAATGAGCAGTTCTTC. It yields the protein CSVHRVGSYNEQFF.